This T cell receptor (beta chain) was observed in a study of T-cell reconstitution after alpha-beta-depleted transplantation in children. Whole-study results and caveats: Alpha-beta T cells about two months after transplant reportedly derived from several hundred expanded graft clones. T-cell counts and diversity at one year following transplant were attributed mainly to newly produced T cells.

Preparation of the TCRbeta library was carried out with unique molecular identifiers. MiXCR was run by TCRdb on the PCR reads, yielding one entry per CDR3 protein. The sample carries hundreds of thousands of distinct CDR3 sequences, roughly 8.2% recorded once. V lost 4 bases and J lost 2; bases outside the gene matches: 12. The CDR3 has 16 residues. Per the germline V gene, CDR1 is SQVTM and CDR2 is ANQGSEA. This clonotype was counted ten times or more. Its antigen is not known. The receptor's source is a male patient younger than 18 who had a stem cell transplant for acute lymphoblastic leukemia, so the T cells may come from the graft donor. The input for sequencing was PBMCs, mostly from graft donor cells, taken 180 days after TCRalphabeta/CD19-depleted stem cell transplant. J is TRBJ2-3 and V is TRBV29-1; TRBD1 matches at 7 bases. CDR3 region: CSVGGEDRTYTDTQYF. In DNA form, the CDR3 reads TGCAGCGTTGGGGGCGAGGACAGGACCTACACAGATACGCAGTATTTT.